This entry describes one T cell receptor beta chain. What it recognizes is unknown. These data belong to a study of T cell responses to AZD1222 COVID-19 vaccine. Whole-study results and caveats: Dominant CD4 TCR responses targeted spike regions 160-218 and 743-854.

The V and J ends lost 5 bases and 2 bases, in that order; junction bases with no gene match: 8. CDR1 SGHTA and CDR2 FQGNSA come from the germline V gene. The CDR3 sequence is 16 residues long. Libraries were prepared by immunoSEQ multiplex PCR; TCRdb keeps only in-frame clonotypes and omits some of them. This sample has about 220,000 clones, with just over 90% found just once. The rearrangement links TRBV7-2 to TRBJ2-3, with 9 bases identical to TRBD2. This receptor was obtained from an adult in good health. The sample consisted of peripheral blood, taken on day 0 of MenACWY control vaccination. The CDR3 spells CASSHLAGTYTDTQYF. CDR3 in DNA: TGTGCCAGCAGCCACCTAGCGGGGACATACACAGATACGCAGTATTTT.